The 20 T cell receptor beta chains given below trace back to one sample, sequenced in a study of graft-versus-host responses after intestinal transplantation. Intraepithelial and lamina propria lymphocytes were released after the graft tissue was processed. Using immunoSEQ multiplex PCR, the repertoire was profiled, and TCRdb retains in-frame clones only, with some absent. The sample yields about 7,600 clones, 82% seen once. Specimen: ileum tissue, collected approximately 120 days after transplant. These receptors came from a human patient who received an intestinal transplant, so some T cells may come from the graft donor.

There are a few counts of this clone. The gene calls are TRBV7-2 and TRBJ2-3; perhaps TRBD1 as D (6 bases). The CDR3 has 15 residues. Trimming pared 4 bases from V and 4 bases from J, leaving 15 bases between. Per germline, CDR1 SGHTA and CDR2 FQGNSA. The CDR3 DNA sequence: TGTGCCAGCAGCTCCCGCCTCGACAGGTCAGATACGCAGTATTTT. It codes for CASSSRLDRSDTQYF.

The V gene is TRBV28, the J gene TRBJ1-1; a possible D gene is TRBD1 (5 bases). The germline V gene encodes CDR1 MDHEN and CDR2 SYDVKM. V was clipped by 6 bases and J by 3 bases, with 17 bases between them. This CDR3 comprises 15 residues. CDR3 DNA sequence: TGTGCCAGCAGCCTCGGAACCGTGGGGGACACTGAAGCTTTCTTT. As protein: CASSLGTVGDTEAFF.

This clone was detected only a few times. V is TRBV5-1 and J is TRBJ2-2, with D possibly matching TRBD1 (6 bases). This CDR3 is 16 amino acids long. Germline-derived CDR1 and CDR2 are SGHRS and YFSETQ. V was shortened by 0 bases and J by 0 bases, with 9 bases between the two germline ends. CDR3 region: CASSLERGTNTGELFF. CDR3 DNA: TGCGCCAGCAGCTTGGAAAGGGGGACGAACACCGGGGAGCTGTTTTTT.

The chain carries TRBV6-6 and TRBJ2-7, with 10 positions matching TRBD1. J gave up 1 base and V 7 bases, and 7 bases lay outside the gene matches. Per the germline V gene, CDR1 is MNHNY and CDR2 is SVGAGI (reference sequence). The CDR3 loop spans 15 amino acids. The CDR3 sequence: CASTYGTGASYEQYF. The CDR3 DNA reads TGTGCCAGCACCTACGGGACAGGGGCTTCCTACGAGCAGTACTTC.

This clone has just a few counts. The chain carries TRBV6-5 and TRBJ1-3; D is ambiguous. Looked up from germline, CDR1 is MNHEY and CDR2 is SVGAGI. The length of the CDR3 is 13 residues. The ends were cut back, 7 bases at V and 2 bases at J, with 9 bases in the middle. CDR3 sequence: CASNSDPGNTIYF. CDR3 sequence (DNA): TGTGCCAGCAACTCCGACCCTGGAAACACCATATATTTT.

This rearrangement joins TRBV13 to TRBJ2-1; D unresolved. This CDR3 spans 14 amino acids. V lost 7 bases and J lost 0, with 10 bases in between. CDR1 is PRHDT and CDR2 is FYEKMQ in the germline V gene (reference sequence). CDR3 nucleotides: TGTGCCAGCATATTGGCGAGCTCCTACAATGAGCAGTTCTTC. Its protein product is CASILASSYNEQFF.

This rearrangement joins TRBV6-5 to TRBJ2-5; the D gene is possibly TRBD1 (6 bases). V shed 7 bases and J shed 2 bases, with 14 bases lying between them. CDR1 and CDR2 (germline): MNHEY, SVGAGI. This CDR3 is built from 14 residues. CDR3 in amino acids: CASIITGLQETQYF. The CDR3 nucleotides read TGTGCCAGCATTATAACAGGGCTACAAGAGACCCAGTACTTC.

The genes are TRBV7-9 and TRBJ2-2; 9 bases line up with TRBD1. The germline V gene encodes CDR1 SEHNR and CDR2 FQNEAQ (reference sequence). V shed 6 bases and J 4 bases; nucleotides not matched to a gene: 9. The CDR3 spans 16 residues. Written as DNA, the CDR3 is TGTGCCAGCAGTTTCCGGGGACAGGGAGGCACCGGGGAGCTGTTTTTT. This codes for CASSFRGQGGTGELFF. Together with reference TRBV7-9 and TRBJ2-2, the CDR3 gives the full variable domain: DTGVSQNPRHKITKRGQNVTFRCDPISEHNRLYWYRQTLGQGPEFLTYFQNEAQLEKSRLLSDRFSAERPKGSFSTLEIQRTEQGDSAMYLCASSFRGQGGTGELFFGEGSRLTVL.

This clone was counted a single time. The J gene is TRBJ2-7, the V gene TRBV5-6; 7 bases map to TRBD1. This CDR3 region has 16 residues. J was trimmed by 0 bases and V by 0 bases; bases with no gene match: 6. Germline CDR1 SGHDT, CDR2 YYEEEE. CDR3 sequence (DNA): TGTGCCAGCAGCTTGGAGGACAGGAGTGACTCCTACGAGCAGTACTTC. This gives the protein CASSLEDRSDSYEQYF.

The V and J genes are TRBV18 and TRBJ2-7; 8 bases are a match to TRBD2. The CDR3 covers 12 residues. V lost 4 bases to trimming and J lost 6 bases; unmatched junction nucleotides: 2. CDR1 and CDR2 from the germline V gene are KGHSH and LQKENI. The CDR3 nucleotides read TGTGCCAGCTCACGGCGGGGGGCCGAGCAGTACTTC. Translation: CASSRRGAEQYF.

The CDR3 DNA follows: TGTGCCAGCAGCCTGGGGACAGGCAATGAGCAGTTCTTC. Translation gives CASSLGTGNEQFF. V and J are TRBV7-3 and TRBJ2-1, with 8 bases fitting TRBD1. After removal of 5 bases from V and 6 bases from J, the junction contained 3 bases not matched to a gene. Germline CDR1 reads SGHTA; CDR2 reads FQGTGA. The CDR3 covers 13 residues.

The chain joins TRBV30 to TRBJ1-1; D is uncertain. V lost 0 bases, J lost 4 bases, and 12 bases lay in between. Germline V gives CDR1 GTSNPN, CDR2 SVGIG (reference sequence). The CDR3 is 14 residues long. CDR3 sequence reads: CAWSVQKGFTEAFF. The DNA for the CDR3 is TGTGCCTGGAGTGTACAAAAGGGTTTCACTGAAGCTTTCTTT.

The chain employs TRBV13 and TRBJ2-3; D is unclear. The length of the CDR3 is 18 residues. V lost 5 bases and J 3 bases, leaving 24 bases between the germline ends. The germline V gene encodes CDR1 PRHDT and CDR2 FYEKMQ (reference sequence). This chain's CDR3 is CASSLPSTDPRLTDTQYF. In DNA form, the CDR3 reads TGTGCCAGCAGCCTCCCGTCGACGGACCCTAGATTGACAGATACGCAGTATTTT.

The genes are TRBV19 and TRBJ2-2, with a weak D call TRBD1 (5 bases). Trimming took 1 base from V and 1 from J, leaving 10 bases between them. Looked up from germline, CDR1 is LNHDA and CDR2 is SQIVND (reference sequence). The CDR3 has 16 amino acids. In DNA form, the CDR3 reads TGTGCCAGTAGTATAGTCGGGCAGGGGAACACCGGGGAGCTGTTTTTT. Amino acid sequence: CASSIVGQGNTGELFF.

The chain carries TRBV4-1 and TRBJ1-4; D is possibly TRBD1 (5 bases). V lost 4 bases, J lost 0 bases, and 9 bases lay in between. The CDR3 runs to 15 residues. Germline assignment: CDR1 MGHRA and CDR2 YSYEKL. The CDR3, as DNA: TGCGCCAGCAGCCCCCGGGGGGCAACTAATGAAAAACTGTTTTTT. Amino acid sequence: CASSPRGATNEKLFF.

The chain uses TRBV9 and TRBJ2-7, with D tentatively TRBD2 (5 bases). Germline assignment: CDR1 SGDLS and CDR2 YYNGEE. V dropped 0 bases and J dropped 5 bases, with 15 bases sitting between them. This CDR3 comprises 15 residues. In DNA form, the CDR3 reads TGTGCCAGCAGCGTAGCCGGGGTAAGAGGTGACGAGCAGTACTTC. Amino acids: CASSVAGVRGDEQYF.

This chain links TRBV5-4 with TRBJ2-3; TRBD2 aligns across 15 bases. J was trimmed by 11 bases and V by 0 bases; bases with no gene match: 10. CDR3 length equals 17 residues. CDR1 SGHNT and CDR2 YYREEE come from the germline V gene (reference sequence). CDR3 sequence (DNA): TGTGCCAGCAGCTTGGATTCCGGGACTAGCGGGGGGCTTAAGCAGTATTTT. Its translation is CASSLDSGTSGGLKQYF.

The chain joins TRBV18 to TRBJ1-1, with 12 bases that match TRBD1. Germline V gene sequence: CDR1 KGHSH, CDR2 LQKENI. This CDR3 contains 14 residues. With V trimmed by 10 bases and J by 0 bases, 3 bases remained unmatched. CDR3: CATGTGGMNTEAFF. The CDR3 region has the DNA TGTGCCACCGGGACAGGGGGCATGAACACTGAAGCTTTCTTT. The variable domain in full, completed from reference TRBV18 and TRBJ1-1, reads NAGVMQNPRHLVRRRGQEARLRCSPMKGHSHVYWYRQLPEEGLKFMVYLQKENIIDESGMPKERFSAEFPKEGPSILRIQQVVRGDSAAYFCATGTGGMNTEAFFGQGTRLTVV.

The V and J genes are TRBV5-1 and TRBJ2-5; TRBD1 is a possible D gene (6 bases). CDR1 and CDR2 (germline): SGHRS, YFSETQ. This CDR3 is 17 amino acids long. The V end lost 2 bases, the J end lost 4 bases, and 21 bases lay between the germline ends. The CDR3: CASSFAVGRGRLETQYF. DNA of the CDR3: TGCGCCAGCAGCTTCGCGGTCGGCAGGGGACGCCTAGAGACCCAGTACTTC.

This clone came up once. The chain recombines TRBV15 with TRBJ2-2; TRBD2 matches 7 bases. CDR3 length: 15 amino acids. Germline V gene sequence: CDR1 LNHNV, CDR2 YYDKDF (reference sequence). J was trimmed by 6 bases and V by 1 base; bases with no gene match: 5. In DNA, the CDR3 is TGTGCCACCAGCAGAGGACGGGAGGTCCCCGGGGAGCTGTTTTTT. It encodes CATSRGREVPGELFF.